This entry is about one TCR beta chain. The antigen this receptor binds is unknown. CDR1 and CDR2 are drawn from the germline V gene (reference sequence): DFQATT, SNEGSKA. The CDR3 runs 13 amino acids, cysteine and phenylalanine included. The nucleotide record is missing. From each donor, an approximately 2.4 ml peripheral blood sample was drawn into PAXgene tubes and stored at -80 degrees C. Total RNA was isolated from whole blood with the PAXgene blood miRNA kit on an automated QIAcube, without T cell sorting. Peripheral blood from monozygotic twin pairs, either concordant or discordant for inflammatory bowel disease, underwent deep TCRalpha and TCRbeta repertoire profiling that used unique molecular barcoding. Smoking habits were recorded for all twin pairs, with individuals classified as current, former or never smokers. These data are taken from a study of monozygotic twins with inflammatory bowel disease (dated by TCRdb to between 2018 and 2021). Some background on the complete study: A total of approximately 28 monozygotic twin pairs were included in the full study, comprising nine German pairs (four IBD-concordant, five IBD-discordant) and 19 IBD-discordant Danish pairs. The search for disease-associated traits relied mainly on comparing IBD patients with their genetically identical healthy co-twins within discordant pairs. Each individual had, on average, about 151 000 unique TCRalpha sequences and 181 000 unique TCRbeta sequences available for analysis. What the authors observed across the whole study: Different T cell subtypes could not be distinguished in the analysis. Repertoire similarity did not differ between concordant and discordant twins, possibly due to limited statistical power. Differing immunosuppressive treatments among patients may have added background noise and inter-individual variability to the repertoires. Measured by the inverse Simpson index, TCRbeta repertoire diversity was lower in IBD patients than in their healthy co-twins. Compared with healthy twins, IBD patients shared fewer clonotypes with other individuals, and the difference was most pronounced in patients with signs of disease activity. No single strong signal or clonotype linked to IBD turned up in the results, so the idea that one exists was not supported.

The library was prepared using 5' RACE. For each TCR library, approximately 3,700 ng of total RNA was used. For each sample, cDNA was synthesized in eight separate reactions using SMARTScribe reverse transcriptase. During cDNA synthesis, template switching was used to introduce unique molecular identifiers that contained a 6-nucleotide sample barcode. TCRalpha and TCRbeta cDNA was amplified in two nested PCRs of roughly 16 and 10 cycles, and bead purification was carried out after each PCR. Before amplification, the cDNA was treated with uracil DNA-glycosylase and purified using the QIAquick PCR purification kit. The second PCR added Illumina TruSeq-compatible adapters along with sample-specific barcodes. Library quality and concentration were checked on TapeStation and Qubit, and libraries were pooled at about 4.9 ng each. Pooled libraries were sequenced on an Illumina HiSeq2500 single-index Rapid Run with 2 x 100 bp reads and custom sequencing primers. As for the authors' bioinformatics: MiGEC version 1.2.6 was used for UMI-based consensus assembly to correct PCR and sequencing errors. V(D)J alignment, clonotype assembly and CDR3 extraction were performed with MiXCR version 2.1.1. Gene usage, clonotype sharing and MAIT/NKT TCR abundance were normalised by analysing the top 1000, 10 000 and 20 000 clonotypes per sample. Diversity was computed as the inverse Simpson index with the vegan R package after downsampling to 27 000 UMIs. Statistical testing used paired Mann-Whitney U tests on the discordant twin pairs and applied Benjamini-Hochberg correction for multiple testing. TCRdb reprocessed the reads and provides one entry for every CDR3 protein sequence; no DNA is given. Clone size and V and J calls follow TCRdb, not the original study. The table for this sample shows around 200,000 distinct CDR3 sequences. Of the sample, approximately 1.5% is held by the ten largest clones.

The chain employs TRBV20-1 and TRBJ1-1; no DNA is available, so the TRBD1 call from TCRdb remains unchecked. This clonotype was sampled from a human donor with ulcerative colitis or Crohn's disease, or a healthy co-twin of an affected twin (not recorded which). Source material: blood. The CDR3 region has the sequence CSATTTGATEAFF.